Listed below are T cell receptor beta chains from one sample, sequenced in a study of blood T cell repertoires in COVID-19. Assay used: immunoSEQ multiplex PCR; TCRdb lists only in-frame clones, some missing. The sample holds 40,000 to 60,000 clones; 80% to 85% are singletons and the top ten take 1.6%. The sample consisted of peripheral blood. These receptors came from a man aged 45 to 65 with acute or convalescent COVID-19. The CDR3 runs from the conserved cysteine through the conserved F or W. Fields, in order: V gene, J gene, clone size, CDR3 protein. Rows give clone size only sometimes, using once, few, many, or a class for an expanded clone.

V: TRBV10-3
J: TRBJ2-3
size: .
CDR3: CAISERASGALERDTQYF

V: TRBV7-2
J: TRBJ1-6
size: once
CDR3: CASNQQGASGSPLHF

V: TRBV19
J: TRBJ1-4
size: .
CDR3: CASSRQGINEKLFF

V: TRBV12-3/TRBV12-4
J: TRBJ1-2
size: .
CDR3: CASSLGDTYGYTF

V: TRBV5-1
J: TRBJ1-1
size: .
CDR3: CASSLEFAAEAFF

V: TRBV7-7
J: TRBJ2-3
size: .
CDR3: CASSSGTGGADTQYF

V: TRBV28
J: TRBJ1-1
size: .
CDR3: CASSSPEKGRWGTEAFF

V: TRBV7-9
J: TRBJ1-1
size: .
CDR3: CASSFRGGSNTEAFF

V: TRBV7-2
J: TRBJ2-7
size: .
CDR3: CASSPRNSGGLYEQYF

V: TRBV7-2
J: TRBJ2-1
size: .
CDR3: CASSLEWRGYQYNEQFF

V: TRBV10-2
J: TRBJ2-3
size: .
CDR3: CARGPSGRGGTDTQYF

V: TRBV10-2
J: TRBJ1-2
size: .
CDR3: CASSESIVGGANGYTF

V: TRBV21-1
J: TRBJ1-3
size: .
CDR3: CANSKGLRGNTIYF

V: TRBV5-1
J: TRBJ2-2
size: once
CDR3: CASSQRTGGAGELFF

V: TRBV11-2
J: TRBJ2-7
size: once
CDR3: CASSTGGSGSYEQYF

V: TRBV7-6
J: TRBJ2-7
size: .
CDR3: CTSSWGNEQYF

V: TRBV6-6
J: TRBJ1-1
size: .
CDR3: CASSRQDPQGAKTEAFF

V: TRBV7-2
J: TRBJ2-7
size: few
CDR3: CASSRDAAGAYEQYF

V: TRBV6-2/TRBV6-3
J: TRBJ1-2
size: .
CDR3: CASSPLPGQGRDGYTF

V: TRBV3-1/TRBV3-2
J: TRBJ1-6
size: .
CDR3: CASSTGQDNSPLHF

V: TRBV4-3
J: TRBJ1-2
size: .
CDR3: CASSQASGGSSYGYTF

V: TRBV19
J: TRBJ1-5
size: once
CDR3: CASTLEVGYNQPQHF

V: TRBV30
J: TRBJ2-2
size: .
CDR3: CAWRWGANTGELFF

V: TRBV10-3
J: TRBJ1-4
size: .
CDR3: CAISEGGTGTEKLFF

V: TRBV5-1
J: TRBJ2-3
size: .
CDR3: CASSPLGGQVTDTQYF

V: TRBV2
J: TRBJ2-7
size: .
CDR3: CASGDSYEQYF

V: TRBV25-1
J: TRBJ2-7
size: .
CDR3: CASSSTGVYEQYF

V: TRBV16
J: TRBJ1-2
size: .
CDR3: CASSPTTPEGGYTF

V: TRBV6-5
J: TRBJ1-1
size: .
CDR3: CASSFRQDFYTEAFF

V: TRBV29-1
J: TRBJ2-7
size: .
CDR3: CSVVAGGHYEQYF

V: TRBV11-2
J: TRBJ2-5
size: .
CDR3: CASSSISWRSGRAWETQYF

V: TRBV27
J: TRBJ2-7
size: .
CDR3: CASSLFSAGDHEQYF

V: TRBV13
J: TRBJ1-2
size: .
CDR3: CASSLEVPGSNYGYTF

V: TRBV5-6
J: TRBJ1-4
size: .
CDR3: CASSFGRGREKLFF

V: TRBV10-2
J: TRBJ2-2
size: .
CDR3: CASSEVGGGANTGELFF

V: TRBV18
J: TRBJ2-7
size: .
CDR3: CASSLQGGSYEQYF

V: TRBV7-2
J: TRBJ2-5
size: .
CDR3: CASSLRTVQETQYF

V: TRBV20-1
J: TRBJ1-3
size: .
CDR3: CSAPFGNTIYF

V: TRBV27
J: TRBJ2-5
size: .
CDR3: CASSLTGMEETQYF

V: TRBV4-2
J: TRBJ2-2
size: .
CDR3: CASSQESLAGGIGELFF

V: TRBV10-2
J: TRBJ1-1
size: .
CDR3: CASSETRGRNYEAFF

V: TRBV11-2
J: TRBJ1-5
size: .
CDR3: CASSTWGGIGGNQPQHF

V: TRBV19
J: TRBJ2-1
size: .
CDR3: CASSTFGRGSTDEQFF

V: TRBV20-1
J: TRBJ2-1
size: .
CDR3: CSASYGAPGKGYEQFF

V: TRBV4-3
J: TRBJ1-5
size: .
CDR3: CASSQGIGVQPQHF

V: TRBV24-1
J: TRBJ2-5
size: .
CDR3: CATSDFVRGWETQYF

V: TRBV28
J: TRBJ2-1
size: .
CDR3: CASSSPGTSVGEQFF

V: TRBV2
J: TRBJ2-1
size: .
CDR3: CASRETGINEQFF

V: TRBV18
J: TRBJ1-6
size: once
CDR3: CASSPSGSNSPLHF

V: TRBV6-5
J: TRBJ2-1
size: .
CDR3: CASSRGQSSYNEQFF

V: TRBV5-6
J: TRBJ2-7
size: .
CDR3: CASSLLNYEQYF

V: TRBV5-8
J: TRBJ2-6
size: .
CDR3: CQGRDRGTVSGANVLTF

V: TRBV9
J: TRBJ2-3
size: .
CDR3: CASSVVGRAPDTQYF

V: TRBV24-1
J: TRBJ1-2
size: once
CDR3: CATSDDRGRDYGYTF

V: TRBV5-1
J: TRBJ1-2
size: .
CDR3: CASSLEVGTGNYGYTF

V: TRBV18
J: TRBJ1-6
size: .
CDR3: CASSPVNTQGASPLHF